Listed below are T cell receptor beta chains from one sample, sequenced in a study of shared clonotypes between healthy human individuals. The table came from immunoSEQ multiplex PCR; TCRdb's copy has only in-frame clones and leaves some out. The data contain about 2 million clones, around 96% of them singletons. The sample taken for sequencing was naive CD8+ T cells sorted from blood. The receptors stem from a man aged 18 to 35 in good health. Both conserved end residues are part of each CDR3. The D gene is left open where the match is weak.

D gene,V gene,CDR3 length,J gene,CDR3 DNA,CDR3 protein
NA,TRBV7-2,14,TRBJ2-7,TGTGCCAGCAGCTTAGAAGGGGACTCCTACGAGCAGTACTTC,CASSLEGDSYEQYF
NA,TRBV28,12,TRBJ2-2,TGTGCCAGCACAGGGTTGGGCGGGGAGCTGTTTTTT,CASTGLGGELFF
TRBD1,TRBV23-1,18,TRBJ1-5,TGCGCCAGCGGTGTCACGACAGGGGACCCTTATAGCAATCAGCCCCAGCATTTT,CASGVTTGDPYSNQPQHF
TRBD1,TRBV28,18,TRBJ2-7,TGTGCCAGCGGGGGGGGACAGGGGCCCCCACGAAGCTCCTACGAGCAGTACTTC,CASGGGQGPPRSSYEQYF
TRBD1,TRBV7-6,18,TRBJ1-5,TGTGCCAGCAGCTTAGGCCCAGGGGGCGAGAATCTTCATCAGCCCCAGCATTTT,CASSLGPGGENLHQPQHF
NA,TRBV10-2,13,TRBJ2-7,TGCGCCAGAGCCGAGGGACGGGGGTACGAGCAGTACTTC,CARAEGRGYEQYF
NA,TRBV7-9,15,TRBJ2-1,TGTGCCAGCAGCTTCCCAGAAAGCTCCTACAATGAGCAGTTCTTC,CASSFPESSYNEQFF
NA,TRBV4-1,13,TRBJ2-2,TGCGCCAGCAGCCTCACCGACGCGGGGAAGCTGTTTTTT,CASSLTDAGKLFF
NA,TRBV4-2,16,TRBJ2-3,TGTGCCAGCAGCCAAGATGACTACTCTGGGGCAGATACGCAGTATTTT,CASSQDDYSGADTQYF
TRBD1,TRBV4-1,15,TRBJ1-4,TGCGCCAGCAGCCGACCGGGACAGGGTAATGAAAAACTGTTTTTT,CASSRPGQGNEKLFF
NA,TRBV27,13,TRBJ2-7,TGTGCCAGCAGCCTCGGAGTGGGCTACGAGCAGTACTTC,CASSLGVGYEQYF
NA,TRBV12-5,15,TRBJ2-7,TGTGCTAGTGGTCATTCAGGCTTTAGCTCCTACGAGCAGTACTTC,CASGHSGFSSYEQYF
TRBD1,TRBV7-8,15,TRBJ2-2,TGTGCCAGCAGCAATCTCAGGGGGCCCACCGGGGAGCTGTTTTTT,CASSNLRGPTGELFF
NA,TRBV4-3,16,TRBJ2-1,TGCGCCAGCAGCCCTACGCAAGGGCCGACGCCCAATGAGCAGTTCTTC,CASSPTQGPTPNEQFF